Below, 29 T cell receptor beta chains from the same sample are listed, as sequenced in a study of early T cells in non-severe SARS-CoV-2 infection. TCRdb independently ran MiXCR on the 5' RACE reads; one entry per CDR3 protein. The table has some 77,000 distinct CDR3 sequences, approximately 5% seen once. Source: whole blood, taken at baseline. All receptors derive from an adult who was a healthcare worker with PCR-confirmed SARS-CoV-2 infection or an uninfected control (not recorded which).

The chain joins TRBV28 to TRBJ1-5; D call uncertain. Trimming cost V 3 bases and J 7 bases, with 13 bases left between them. Germline V gives CDR1 MDHEN, CDR2 SYDVKM. The CDR3 sequence is 14 residues long. CDR3 DNA sequence: TGTGCCAGCAGTTTGCGGATTCTGGGCCAGCCCCAGCATTTT. The encoded protein is CASSLRILGQPQHF.

V is TRBV27 and J is TRBJ1-5; 10 bases map to TRBD1. V lost 5 bases and J lost 0; bases outside the gene matches: 7. The germline CDR1 and CDR2 sequences are MNHEY and SMNVEV (reference sequence). The CDR3 covers 17 residues. CDR3 bases: TGTGCCAGCAGTGTCGGGACAGGGGTGATTAGCAATCAGCCCCAGCATTTT. Translated, it gives CASSVGTGVISNQPQHF.

This clonotype was recorded at least ten times. The V gene is TRBV18, the J gene TRBJ2-7; D tentatively fits TRBD1 or TRBD2 (5 bases each). Per germline, CDR1 KGHSH and CDR2 LQKENI. The CDR3 sequence is 14 residues long. Deletions cut 4 bases from V and 3 bases from J, with 13 bases between. The CDR3 is CASSLNRGVYEQYF. The CDR3 bases are TGTGCCAGCTCACTGAACAGAGGGGTCTACGAGCAGTACTTC.

This clonotype was detected only a few times. The chain recombines TRBV20-1 with TRBJ2-1; 9 positions agree with TRBD2. Germline lookup yields CDR1 DFQATT and CDR2 SNEGSKA (reference sequence). After removal of 0 bases from V and 10 bases from J, the junction contained 10 bases not matched to a gene. This CDR3 spans 15 amino acids. The CDR3 loop is CSARDPIQGLAEQFF. CDR3 coding DNA: TGCAGTGCTAGAGATCCGATCCAAGGACTAGCGGAGCAGTTCTTC.

This rearrangement joins TRBV11-3 to TRBJ2-5; D is perhaps TRBD1 (6 bases). Germline lookup yields CDR1 SGHNT and CDR2 YENEEA. The CDR3 sequence is 13 residues long. Trimming took 4 bases from V and 4 from J, leaving 10 bases between them. The CDR3, as DNA: TGTGCCAGCAGCTGGGACACATCAGAGACCCAGTACTTC. Protein product: CASSWDTSETQYF. Full variable domain (rest looked up from reference TRBV11-3 and TRBJ2-5): EAGVVQSPRYKIIEKKQPVAFWCNPISGHNTLYWYLQNLGQGPELLIRYENEEAVDDSQLPKDRFSAERLKGVDSTLKIQPAELGDSAVYLCASSWDTSETQYFGPGTRLLVL.

The chain employs TRBV20-1 and TRBJ1-1; a possible D gene is TRBD1 (5 bases). The CDR3 covers 14 residues. Trimming stripped 4 bases from V and 1 base from J, with 13 bases between. The germline gives CDR1 DFQATT, CDR2 SNEGSKA (reference sequence). CDR3 region: CSANPGRENTEAFF. The DNA for the CDR3 is TGCAGTGCTAACCCGGGACGGGAGAACACTGAAGCTTTCTTT.

This clonotype occurred a few times. J is TRBJ2-3 and V is TRBV7-9; possibly TRBD2 for D (5 bases). Germline CDR1 SEHNR, CDR2 FQNEAQ (reference sequence). The CDR3 is made up of 14 amino acids. Between the trimmed V and J ends, which lost 3 bases and 0 bases, there was a span of 7 bases. CDR3: CASSFTSSTDTQYF. DNA of the CDR3: TGTGCCAGCAGCTTTACTAGTAGCACAGATACGCAGTATTTT.

The chain carries TRBV21-1 and TRBJ2-7; TRBD1 was called by the table and not checked on the DNA. TRBV21-1 is designated a pseudogene. This CDR3 has 13 residues. The CDR3 sequence: CASSSGGRYEQYF. CDR3 sequence (DNA): TGTGCCAGCAGCTCGGGCGGCCGCTACGAGCAGTACTTC.

This clonotype has a count of ten or more. The CDR3 DNA reads TGTGCCAGCAGTTACTCGGGCGGGGGAGCTGAAGCTTTCTTT. Encoded protein: CASSYSGGGAEAFF. The chain joins TRBV6-5 to TRBJ1-1; maybe TRBD1 (5 bases). The CDR3 has 14 residues. Per the germline V gene, CDR1 is MNHEY and CDR2 is SVGAGI. V gave up 0 bases and J gave up 6 bases, with 11 bases separating them.

The chain has TRBV6-2 or TRBV6-3 and TRBJ2-7, with 7 bases aligning to TRBD2. The germline CDR1 and CDR2 sequences are MNHEY and SVGEGT. The J segment lost 0 bases and the V segment lost 2 bases, leaving 7 bases of the junction unmatched. The CDR3 covers 16 residues. CDR3 nucleotides: TGTGCCAGCAGTTACCGGACTAGGGGTCCCTCCTACGAGCAGTACTTC. It translates to CASSYRTRGPSYEQYF.

This sequence joins TRBV7-9 and TRBJ2-7; D not certain. The V end lost 4 bases, the J end lost 1 base, and 11 bases lay between the germline ends. Germline V gene data show CDR1 as SEHNR and CDR2 as FQNEAQ (reference sequence). The CDR3 spans 14 residues. The CDR3 reads CASSSAGGSYEQYF. CDR3 coding DNA: TGTGCCAGCAGCTCCGCAGGCGGATCCTACGAGCAGTACTTC. The whole variable domain, filled in from reference TRBV7-9 and TRBJ2-7, reads DTGVSQNPRHKITKRGQNVTFRCDPISEHNRLYWYRQTLGQGPEFLTYFQNEAQLEKSRLLSDRFSAERPKGSFSTLEIQRTEQGDSAMYLCASSSAGGSYEQYFGPGTRLTVT.

In its sample, this clonotype was seen many times. The chain has TRBV18 and TRBJ2-7, with a weak D call TRBD1 (5 bases). This CDR3 spans 14 amino acids. Germline CDR1 is KGHSH and CDR2 is LQKENI. V was trimmed by 1 base and J by 6 bases, leaving 13 bases between them. The CDR3 sequence is CASSPQGYQGEQYF. Here the CDR3 DNA reads TGTGCCAGCTCACCACAGGGGTACCAGGGCGAGCAGTACTTC.

There are many counts of this clonotype. V is TRBV7-3 and J is TRBJ2-3; 11 bases align to TRBD2. V shed 3 bases, J shed 1 base, and the junction held 9 bases outside the gene matches. The CDR3 runs 18 residues. Germline V gene lookup returns CDR1 SGHTA and CDR2 FQGTGA. The CDR3 loop reads CASSFTSGGFAGTDTQYF. The CDR3 DNA reads as TGTGCCAGCAGCTTTACTAGCGGGGGTTTTGCGGGCACAGATACGCAGTATTTT.

The V call is TRBV7-9, the J call TRBJ2-4, with unresolved D. The V end was cut by 1 base, the J end by 0 bases, with 7 bases between. This CDR3 is built from 15 residues. Germline V lookup: CDR1 SEHNR, CDR2 FQNEAQ (reference sequence). CDR3 DNA: TGTGCCAGCAGCTTAGGGGCCGTAGCCAAAAACATTCAGTACTTC. Its translation is CASSLGAVAKNIQYF.

This clonotype has at least ten counts. The chain combines TRBV7-8 with TRBJ2-1; a weak D match, TRBD2 (7 bases). The CDR3 extends over 13 amino acids. V lost 3 bases, J lost 7 bases, and 10 bases lay in between. CDR1 and CDR2 from the germline V gene are SGHVS and FQNEAQ. This CDR3 is CASSLGGLNEQFF. In nucleotides, the CDR3 is TGTGCCAGCAGCTTGGGGGGGCTAAATGAGCAGTTCTTC.

This clonotype was seen many times. The J gene is TRBJ2-1, the V gene TRBV20-1; no definite D call. This CDR3 region has 11 residues. V dropped 3 bases and J dropped 6 bases, with 6 bases sitting between them. The V gene's germline CDR1 is DFQATT and CDR2 SNEGSKA (reference sequence). The CDR3 DNA reads as TGCAGTGCTAGGGACGTCAATGAGCAGTTCTTC. This gives the protein CSARDVNEQFF.

This clonotype has ten or more counts. This chain uses TRBV7-2 with TRBJ2-2, with a tentative D call TRBD2 (5 bases). CDR1 is SGHTA and CDR2 is FQGNSA in the germline V gene. Trimming pared 5 bases from V and 5 bases from J, leaving 12 bases between. This CDR3 spans 14 amino acids. CDR3 bases: TGTGCCAGCAGCCTCTCAACTAGGACCGGGGAGCTGTTTTTT. This codes for CASSLSTRTGELFF.

The chain links TRBV5-1 to TRBJ2-1; a weak D match, TRBD1 (6 bases). V was pared by 4 bases and J by 0 bases, with 29 bases between. The CDR3 is 21 residues long. Germline lookup yields CDR1 SGHRS and CDR2 YFSETQ. As DNA, the CDR3 is TGCGCCAGCAGCCCCCGCCAGGGGCAAGCTGGGTCTGCCAGCTCCTACAATGAGCAGTTCTTC. The encoded protein is CASSPRQGQAGSASSYNEQFF.

This clonotype was found a few times. This chain links TRBV4-2 with TRBJ2-7; TRBD1 matches at 8 bases. V shed 0 bases, J shed 5 bases, and the junction held 6 bases outside the gene matches. Looked up from germline, CDR1 is LGHNA and CDR2 is YNFKEQ. The CDR3 loop spans 15 amino acids. CDR3 in amino acids: CASSQEQQGANEQYF. CDR3 DNA: TGTGCCAGCAGCCAAGAGCAGCAGGGGGCTAACGAGCAGTACTTC.

At least ten counts were recorded for this clonotype. The chain is built from TRBV24-1 and TRBJ2-1, with a weak D call TRBD2 (5 bases). The CDR3 runs 14 residues. V was cut by 4 bases and J by 3 bases, with 9 bases left in between. Germline CDR1 is KGHDR and CDR2 is SFDVKD. CDR3 bases: TGTGCCACCAGTGACCGCCGGGACTACAATGAGCAGTTCTTC. This encodes CATSDRRDYNEQFF.

This clonotype was detected ten times or more. V gene TRBV18 combines with J gene TRBJ2-1; possibly TRBD2 for D (6 bases). Trimming removed 4 bases at V and 2 bases at J, with 12 bases between. Germline V CDR1 and CDR2: KGHSH, LQKENI. There are 15 residues in the CDR3. The CDR3 protein is CASSQQEGPYNEQFF. The CDR3 bases are TGTGCCAGCTCACAGCAGGAGGGCCCCTACAATGAGCAGTTCTTC.

The chain carries TRBV3-1 and TRBJ2-5, with 7 bases aligning to TRBD2. Trimming at V came to 4 bases and at J to 7 bases, leaving 0 bases not matched to a gene. Germline CDR1 reads LGHDT; CDR2 reads YNNKEL (reference sequence). This CDR3 has 11 residues. The chain's CDR3 is CASSPGGTQYF. The CDR3 bases are TGTGCCAGCAGCCCGGGGGGGACCCAGTACTTC.

This clonotype showed up many times. This chain joins TRBV7-9 and TRBJ2-7, with D maybe TRBD2 (5 bases). This CDR3 region has 14 residues. V was pared by 3 bases and J by 7 bases, with 16 bases between. The germline V gene has CDR1 SEHNR and CDR2 FQNEAQ (reference sequence). CDR3 residues: CASSLGVRSLEQYF. CDR3 DNA sequence: TGTGCCAGCAGCTTGGGAGTACGCAGCTTAGAGCAGTACTTC.

J is TRBJ1-1 and V is TRBV6-5; D remains ambiguous. Germline V CDR1 and CDR2: MNHEY, SVGAGI. V was pared by 2 bases and J by 8 bases, with 15 bases between. This CDR3 comprises 14 residues. Here the CDR3 DNA reads TGTGCCAGCAGTTACGGGGAGAAACTTGGGGAAGCTTTCTTT. This translates into CASSYGEKLGEAFF.

This clonotype has ten or more counts. This rearrangement joins TRBV12-3 or TRBV12-4 to TRBJ2-7; TRBD1 aligns across 7 bases. This CDR3 contains 15 residues. The junction had 12 bases not matched to a gene; V was cut back by 6 bases and J by 4 bases. The CDR3 loop reads CASSSTGQRKYEQYF. In nucleotides, the CDR3 is TGTGCCAGCAGCTCAACGGGACAGCGCAAATACGAGCAGTACTTC.

The rearrangement links TRBV4-1 to TRBJ2-7; D might be TRBD1 (6 bases). V was pared by 2 bases and J by 0 bases, with 14 bases between. Germline V gene data show CDR1 as MGHRA and CDR2 as YSYEKL. This CDR3 region has 16 residues. The CDR3 DNA sequence: TGCGCCAGCAGCCAACCCCTGGACAGAGGCTCCTACGAGCAGTACTTC. It codes for CASSQPLDRGSYEQYF.

The V call is TRBV10-1, the J call TRBJ2-3; D ambiguous. Germline CDR1 reads WNHNN; CDR2 reads SYGVQD (reference sequence). Trimming stripped 8 bases from V and 6 bases from J, with 9 bases between. This CDR3 spans 11 amino acids. CDR3 nucleotide sequence: TGCGCCAGCCCCCCCCCCGATACGCAGTATTTT. It is translated as CASPPPDTQYF.

CDR3 amino acids: CSVQETHTGELFF. CDR3 in DNA: TGCAGCGTTCAGGAGACTCACACCGGGGAGCTGTTTTTT. The chain has TRBV29-1 and TRBJ2-2; D call uncertain. V dropped 5 bases and J dropped 3 bases, with 10 bases sitting between them. The germline V gene encodes CDR1 SQVTM and CDR2 ANQGSEA. CDR3 length equals 13 residues.

This clonotype came up many times. The V call is TRBV3-1, the J call TRBJ2-7, with 14 bases matching TRBD2. V shed 4 bases and J 7 bases; nucleotides not matched to a gene: 6. This CDR3 has 15 amino acids. Germline V gene data show CDR1 as LGHDT and CDR2 as YNNKEL (reference sequence). The CDR3, as DNA: TGTGCCAGCAGCCCCGGACTAGCGGGAGGAAATGAGCAGTACTTC. Amino acid sequence: CASSPGLAGGNEQYF.